This T cell receptor (beta chain) was retrieved from a study of tissue T cells after allogeneic stem cell transplantation. Broader study findings: In patients and mice, blood and spleen missed much of tissue repertoire. Anatomically similar tissues had similar TCR repertoires within each patient. Some tissue clones might be persisting host cells; their alloreactivity or antigen specificity was not determined.

The CDR3 has 16 amino acids. Germline-derived CDR1 and CDR2 are KGHTA and FRNEEI. After removal of 0 bases from V and 4 bases from J, the junction contained 1 base not matched to a gene. Assay: immunoSEQ multiplex PCR; the TCRdb copy retains only in-frame clones and omits some. The sample contains 15,000 to 20,000 clones, roughly three quarters of which appear only once. This clone was recorded only once. The antigen remains unidentified. Germline and genes here are mouse. Read data end 1 residue before the CDR3 end; the end is taken from the germline J gene. The sequenced material came from spleen. The clonotype was recovered from a female BALB/c mouse in good health. MHC haplotype: H2-d. The rearrangement links TRBV24 to TRBJ2-1, with 12 bases identical to TRBD2. CDR3 protein: CASSLYGTGGYAEQFF. Incomplete CDR3 DNA: TGTGCCAGCAGTCTGTATGGGACTGGGGGGTATGCTGAGCAGTTC.